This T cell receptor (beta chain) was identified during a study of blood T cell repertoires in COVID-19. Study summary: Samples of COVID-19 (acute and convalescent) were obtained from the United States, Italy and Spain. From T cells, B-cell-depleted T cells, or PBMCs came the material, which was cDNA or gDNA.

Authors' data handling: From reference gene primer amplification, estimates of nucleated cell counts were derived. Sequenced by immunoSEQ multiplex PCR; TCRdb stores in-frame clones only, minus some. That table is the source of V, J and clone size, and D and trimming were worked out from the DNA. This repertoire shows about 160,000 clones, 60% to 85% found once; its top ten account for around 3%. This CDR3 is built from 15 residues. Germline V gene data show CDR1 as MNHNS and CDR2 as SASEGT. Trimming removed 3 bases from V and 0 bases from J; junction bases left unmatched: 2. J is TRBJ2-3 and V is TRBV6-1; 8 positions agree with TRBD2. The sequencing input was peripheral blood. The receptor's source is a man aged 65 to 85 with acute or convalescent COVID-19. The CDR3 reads CASSDVAGSTDTQYF. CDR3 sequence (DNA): TGTGCCAGCAGTGATGTAGCGGGGAGCACAGATACGCAGTATTTT.